This TCR beta chain came from a study of cytomegalovirus exposure and HLA in healthy donors. Study findings and constraints: Certain sequence variants were highly shared and formed a cluster, and this cluster was likely a sequencing artifact.

This clone has just a few counts. Its antigen is as yet unknown. The sample holds other DNA sequences that translate to the same CDR3. The PCR employed 60 Vbeta primers together with 13 Jbeta primers. Data came from immunoSEQ multiplex PCR; TCRdb stores just in-frame clones and leaves some out. The data show 80,000 to 100,000 clones, around 80% seen once. Germline-derived CDR1 and CDR2 are LNHDA and SQIVND (reference sequence). V dropped 3 bases and J dropped 0 bases, with 7 bases sitting between them. The CDR3 is 14 amino acids. V and J are TRBV19 and TRBJ2-3; possible D gene TRBD2, 5 bases. The receptor comes from a man aged 35-49 years in good health and CMV-seronegative. Sequenced material: PBMCs. The CDR3 sequence: CASSMEDSTDTQYF. The CDR3 bases are TGTGCCAGTAGTATGGAGGACAGCACAGATACGCAGTATTTT. The full variable domain, completed using reference TRBV19 and TRBJ2-3, is DGGITQSPKYLFRKEGQNVTLSCEQNLNHDAMYWYRQDPGQGLRLIYYSQIVNDFQKGDIAEGYSVSREKKESFPLTVTSAQKNPTAFYLCASSMEDSTDTQYFGPGTRLTVL.